These 22 T cell receptor beta chains were all obtained from the same sample, sequenced in a study of control samples from healthy donors and cancer patients. Method: immunoSEQ multiplex PCR; TCRdb's copy keeps in-frame clones and lacks some. There are about 110,000 clones in the sample; around four fifths occur only once, and under 8.5% lies in the top ten. Specimen: blood. The receptors come from a man between 18 and 35 years old in good health.

The V gene is TRBV28, the J gene TRBJ2-5, with D possibly matching TRBD1 (6 bases). Trimming shortened V by 6 bases and J by 3 bases, and 14 bases separated the two germline ends. Germline CDR1 is MDHEN and CDR2 is SYDVKM. CDR3 length equals 14 residues. The chain's CDR3 is CASRQLDRKETQYF. DNA of the CDR3: TGTGCCAGCAGGCAACTGGACAGAAAAGAGACCCAGTACTTC.

This rearrangement joins TRBV18 to TRBJ2-5; D ambiguous. Trimming took off 7 bases at V and 2 bases at J, with 11 bases between the two ends. The CDR3 runs 13 residues. Germline values: CDR1 KGHSH, CDR2 LQKENI. This CDR3 is CASYLSRQETQYF. CDR3 nucleotide sequence: TGTGCCAGCTACTTAAGTCGTCAAGAGACCCAGTACTTC.

The chain uses TRBV9 and TRBJ2-2; D is undetermined. Trimming stripped 4 bases from V and 3 bases from J, with 10 bases between. Germline V CDR1 and CDR2: SGDLS, YYNGEE. The CDR3 loop spans 14 amino acids. The CDR3 nucleotides are TGTGCCAGCAGCCTCCTGATGGACACCGGGGAGCTGTTTTTT. This encodes CASSLLMDTGELFF.

This clone turned up a few times. This chain links TRBV11-2 with TRBJ1-2, with D hard to call. CDR1 is SGHAT, CDR2 FQNNGV, per germline. The CDR3 has 14 amino acids. V was shortened by 4 bases and J by 6 bases, with 15 bases between the two germline ends. The CDR3 sequence is CASSSLKAGNGYTF. In nucleotides, the CDR3 is TGTGCCAGCAGCTCTCTCAAGGCCGGTAATGGCTACACCTTC.

This clone has a handful of counts. In DNA form, the CDR3 reads TGTGCCAGCAGTCTAGTCCCTCCCACAGGGAAAATTGACTATGGCTACACCTTC. It codes for CASSLVPPTGKIDYGYTF. The V and J genes are TRBV7-6 and TRBJ1-2, with D tentatively TRBD1 (6 bases). The CDR3 contains 18 residues. Germline CDR1 and CDR2: SGHVS and FNYEAQ. V was trimmed by 6 bases and J by 3 bases, leaving 26 bases between them.

The V and J genes are TRBV7-8 and TRBJ2-2, with 8 bases that match TRBD2. Germline V gene data show CDR1 as SGHVS and CDR2 as FQNEAQ. V lost 5 bases to trimming and J lost 0 bases; unmatched junction nucleotides: 5. The CDR3 runs 16 residues. The CDR3 spells CASSREGLTNTGELFF. Written as DNA, the CDR3 is TGTGCCAGCAGCCGGGAGGGTCTAACGAACACCGGGGAGCTGTTTTTT.

This chain connects TRBV5-1 to TRBJ2-2; D unclear. V lost 0 bases, J lost 3 bases, and 9 bases lay in between. Germline V gene sequence: CDR1 SGHRS, CDR2 YFSETQ. The CDR3 spans 15 residues. The CDR3 reads CASSLAIGYTGELFF. In DNA, the CDR3 is TGCGCCAGCAGCTTGGCGATTGGGTACACCGGGGAGCTGTTTTTT.

The chain has TRBV6-5 and TRBJ1-2; TRBD1 is a possible D gene (6 bases). The CDR3 is 14 residues long. The germline V gene encodes CDR1 MNHEY and CDR2 SVGAGI. Trimming cost V 5 bases and J 1 base, with 11 bases left between them. This CDR3 is CASSRGQFNYGYTF. DNA of the CDR3: TGTGCCAGCAGTAGAGGACAGTTTAACTATGGCTACACCTTC.

J is TRBJ2-7 and V is TRBV7-6; D gene uncertain. V dropped 1 base and J dropped 2 bases, with 9 bases sitting between them. The CDR3 is 14 amino acids. The germline V gene encodes CDR1 SGHVS and CDR2 FNYEAQ. The CDR3 reads CASSLGERTYEQYF. CDR3 in DNA: TGTGCCAGCAGCTTAGGGGAAAGAACCTACGAGCAGTACTTC. Supplemented by reference TRBV7-6 and TRBJ2-7, the full variable domain reads GAGVSQSPRYKVTKRGQDVALRCDPISGHVSLYWYRQALGQGPEFLTYFNYEAQQDKSGLPNDRFSAERPEGSISTLTIQRTEQRDSAMYRCASSLGERTYEQYFGPGTRLTVT.

CDR3 protein: CASSLEAYNEQFF. The CDR3 nucleotides read TGTGCCAGCAGCTTAGAGGCTTACAATGAGCAGTTCTTC. V usage is TRBV11-3 and J usage is TRBJ2-1; D not resolved. The V gene lost 0 bases and the J gene lost 4 bases, with 4 bases spanning the gap. Germline V gene sequence: CDR1 SGHNT, CDR2 YENEEA. The CDR3 runs 13 residues.

This clone was detected only a few times. This chain links TRBV20-1 with TRBJ1-5; no clear D. Germline loops: CDR1 DFQATT, CDR2 SNEGSKA (reference sequence). The CDR3 sequence is 15 residues long. V lost 3 bases to trimming and J lost 0 bases, with 12 bases between them. The CDR3 region has the DNA TGCAGTGCTAGTTTGGGTAGCTATAGCAATCAGCCCCAGCATTTT. This gives the protein CSASLGSYSNQPQHF.

The genes are TRBV7-8 and TRBJ2-3; D not resolved. Germline V gene data show CDR1 as SGHVS and CDR2 as FQNEAQ. CDR3 length equals 15 residues. The V end was cut by 2 bases, the J end by 0 bases, with 9 bases between. This CDR3 reads CASSLYTTSTDTQYF. The CDR3 DNA reads TGTGCCAGCAGCTTATACACCACTAGCACAGATACGCAGTATTTT.

By frequency in the sample, this clone is medium-sized. The rearrangement links TRBV19 to TRBJ1-2, with 7 bases lining up with TRBD1. CDR1 LNHDA and CDR2 SQIVND come from the germline V gene (reference sequence). The CDR3 is 17 amino acids. With 0 bases clipped from V and 4 bases from J, the junction kept 11 bases outside the gene matches. CDR3 bases: TGTGCCAGTAGTATAGACTATTCGACAGGGAAGTCCTATGGCTACACCTTC. Residues: CASSIDYSTGKSYGYTF.

This rearrangement joins TRBV5-1 to TRBJ1-4; D not resolved. Trimming cost V 4 bases and J 5 bases, with 12 bases left between them. This CDR3 contains 14 residues. The germline gives CDR1 SGHRS, CDR2 YFSETQ. Written as DNA, the CDR3 is TGCGCCAGCAGCCCGGCGCAGTGGAATGAAAAACTGTTTTTT. Translated: CASSPAQWNEKLFF.

This chain uses TRBV15 with TRBJ1-2, with 9 bases fitting TRBD1. Germline V CDR1 and CDR2: LNHNV, YYDKDF (reference sequence). The CDR3 totals 15 residues. Trimming cost V 0 bases and J 6 bases; bases outside gene matches: 5. DNA of the CDR3: TGTGCCACCAGCAGAGATCCGGGACAGGGTCATGGCTACACCTTC. Translating gives CATSRDPGQGHGYTF.

The V gene is TRBV2, the J gene TRBJ1-5; D not resolved. Per germline, CDR1 SNHLY and CDR2 FYNNEI. Trimming stripped 6 bases from V and 2 bases from J, with 11 bases between. This CDR3 is built from 14 residues. The CDR3 is CASSEFQGNQPQHF. The CDR3 bases are TGTGCCAGCAGCGAGTTCCAGGGCAATCAGCCCCAGCATTTT. Variable domain in full (rest from reference TRBV2 and TRBJ1-5): EPEVTQTPSHQVTQMGQEVILRCVPISNHLYFYWYRQILGQKVEFLVSFYNNEISEKSEIFDDQFSVERPDGSNFTLKIRSTKLEDSAMYFCASSEFQGNQPQHFGDGTRLSIL.

The table lists this clone with a few counts. This chain connects TRBV7-9 to TRBJ1-5; D gene unclear. Germline CDR1 is SEHNR and CDR2 is FQNEAQ (reference sequence). V gave up 8 bases and J gave up 3 bases, with 8 bases separating them. This CDR3 spans 12 amino acids. DNA for the CDR3: TGTGCCAGCGGACGGAACAATCAGCCCCAGCATTTT. Its translation is CASGRNNQPQHF.

This chain joins TRBV11-2 and TRBJ1-4; D call uncertain. The CDR3 sequence is 14 residues long. Trimming shortened V by 5 bases and J by 1 base, and 8 bases separated the two germline ends. The germline gives CDR1 SGHAT, CDR2 FQNNGV. Here the CDR3 DNA reads TGTGCCAGCAGCCTGGGCAGAACTAATGAAAAACTGTTTTTT. Amino acids: CASSLGRTNEKLFF.

The gene calls are TRBV18 and TRBJ1-3, with 7 positions matching TRBD1. The trim removed 6 bases at V and 0 bases at J, leaving 17 bases unmatched. The CDR3 extends over 19 amino acids. Germline values: CDR1 KGHSH, CDR2 LQKENI. The CDR3 reads CASSRLPAGDSYSGNTIYF. The CDR3 bases are TGTGCCAGCTCTCGGCTACCTGCAGGGGACAGCTACTCTGGAAACACCATATATTTT. Looking up the rest from reference TRBV18 and TRBJ1-3 gives the full variable domain: NAGVMQNPRHLVRRRGQEARLRCSPMKGHSHVYWYRQLPEEGLKFMVYLQKENIIDESGMPKERFSAEFPKEGPSILRIQQVVRGDSAAYFCASSRLPAGDSYSGNTIYFGEGSWLTVV.

J is TRBJ2-3 and V is TRBV27; 15 nucleotides agree with TRBD2. This CDR3 is built from 22 residues. Per germline, CDR1 MNHEY and CDR2 SMNVEV (reference sequence). The trim removed 6 bases at V and 5 bases at J, leaving 24 bases unmatched. The chain's CDR3 is CASSPEDRARGLAGGKKDTQYF. The CDR3 DNA sequence: TGTGCCAGCAGCCCGGAGGACAGGGCGAGAGGACTAGCGGGGGGGAAAAAAGATACGCAGTATTTT.

The chain is built from TRBV6-6 and TRBJ2-3; tentative D call: TRBD1 (5 bases). Germline assignment: CDR1 MNHNY and CDR2 SVGAGI (reference sequence). The CDR3 spans 13 residues. Trimming took 6 bases from V and 1 from J, leaving 8 bases between them. The CDR3, as DNA: TGTGCCAGCAGCGCCAGGGGCACAGATACGCAGTATTTT. The encoded protein is CASSARGTDTQYF.

The V and J genes are TRBV29-1 and TRBJ2-1; TRBD1 matches 7 bases. After removal of 2 bases from V and 6 bases from J, the junction contained 4 bases not matched to a gene. Germline loops: CDR1 SQVTM, CDR2 ANQGSEA. This CDR3 region has 13 residues. The CDR3 region is CSVERDRPNEQFF. The CDR3 nucleotides are TGCAGCGTTGAAAGGGACAGACCCAATGAGCAGTTCTTC.